This passage covers 20 T cell receptor beta chains from one sample sequenced in a study of shared clonotypes between healthy human individuals. Naivety among CD8 cells was defined by CD45RO negativity and positive CCR7 selection, thereby excluding terminally differentiated effector memory CD45RA+ cells. TCRdb's copy holds only in-frame clones and misses some; the assay was immunoSEQ multiplex PCR. The table shows about 2.1 million clones, with around 95% occurring only once. Sample: naive CD8+ T cells from PBMCs. The receptors come from a man aged 18 to 29 in good health. Some clones in this sample may be carry-over from other donors' samples.

Only one count was recorded for this clone. V is TRBV5-1 and J is TRBJ2-7; D is perhaps TRBD1 (5 bases). This CDR3 has 15 amino acids. Germline V gene lookup returns CDR1 SGHRS and CDR2 YFSETQ. Trimming took off 4 bases at V and 2 bases at J, with 16 bases between the two ends. DNA of the CDR3: TGCGCCAGCAGCGAGCCCAGGGATCATCCCTACGAGCAGTACTTC. This codes for CASSEPRDHPYEQYF.

Details on this clone: Other DNA sequences in the sample encode the same CDR3. This rearrangement joins TRBV5-4 to TRBJ1-1; D is unclear. CDR1 and CDR2 from the germline V gene are SGHNT and YYREEE (reference sequence). The CDR3 contains 11 residues. The ends were cut back, 4 bases at V and 4 bases at J, with 5 bases in the middle. In DNA, the CDR3 is TGTGCCAGCAGCGGCGGCACTGAAGCTTTCTTT. Its protein product is CASSGGTEAFF.

As regards this clone: Other DNA sequences in the sample encode the same CDR3. The chain has TRBV27 and TRBJ2-7, with D maybe TRBD1 (5 bases). Germline V gene data show CDR1 as MNHEY and CDR2 as SMNVEV (reference sequence). Trimming cost V 3 bases and J 3 bases, with 9 bases left between them. The CDR3 is made up of 13 amino acids. The CDR3 sequence is CASSLVRDYEQYF. The CDR3 DNA reads as TGTGCCAGCAGTTTGGTCAGGGACTACGAGCAGTACTTC.

In the case of this clone: The same CDR3 arises from other DNA sequences in this sample as well. This chain joins TRBV27 and TRBJ2-7; the D call may be TRBD1 or TRBD2 (5 bases each). This CDR3 is built from 13 residues. From germline, CDR1 is MNHEY and CDR2 SMNVEV (reference sequence). V lost 2 bases and J lost 2, with 7 bases in between. The CDR3 sequence is CASSLGTTYEQYF. The CDR3, as DNA: TGTGCCAGCAGTTTAGGGACGACCTACGAGCAGTACTTC.

The chain links TRBV27 to TRBJ2-7; 8 bases line up with TRBD2. The CDR3 spans 15 residues. Looked up from germline, CDR1 is MNHEY and CDR2 is SMNVEV (reference sequence). V gave up 5 bases and J gave up 3 bases; unmatched junction bases: 9. In DNA, the CDR3 is TGTGCCAGCAGTCTCTTAGCGGGACCCGACTACGAGCAGTACTTC. It specifies CASSLLAGPDYEQYF.

The V gene is TRBV4-1, the J gene TRBJ2-1; TRBD1 agrees at 8 bases. Germline loops: CDR1 MGHRA, CDR2 YSYEKL. The CDR3 covers 15 residues. The V and J ends lost 4 bases and 8 bases, in that order; junction bases with no gene match: 10. The CDR3 spells CASSLAGGLLDEQFF. The CDR3 region has the DNA TGCGCCAGCAGCCTAGCAGGGGGCTTGTTGGATGAGCAGTTCTTC.

The rearrangement joins TRBV5-6 to TRBJ1-1; 7 positions agree with TRBD1. The length of the CDR3 is 13 residues. Trimming cost V 4 bases and J 6 bases; bases outside gene matches: 6. Germline V gene data show CDR1 as SGHDT and CDR2 as YYEEEE. DNA for the CDR3: TGTGCCAGCAGCCAGGGGACAGTGGCTGAAGCTTTCTTT. It specifies CASSQGTVAEAFF.

The chain combines TRBV27 with TRBJ2-1, with TRBD2 matching over 16 bases. The CDR3 extends over 18 amino acids. With V trimmed by 5 bases and J by 7 bases, 11 bases remained unmatched. Germline lookup yields CDR1 MNHEY and CDR2 SMNVEV (reference sequence). CDR3 sequence (DNA): TGTGCCAGCAGTCCGCCGGGACTAGCGGGAGGGCTTCGTAATGAGCAGTTCTTC. Translated: CASSPPGLAGGLRNEQFF.

The rearrangement uses TRBV6-5 and TRBJ1-1, with D perhaps TRBD1 (6 bases). This CDR3 has 13 residues. Trimming pared 8 bases from V and 1 base from J, leaving 11 bases between. The germline V gene has CDR1 MNHEY and CDR2 SVGAGI. The CDR3 bases are TGTGCCAGCTCCCGGGGGCGGAACACTGAAGCTTTCTTT. This gives the protein CASSRGRNTEAFF.

The chain carries TRBV7-9 and TRBJ2-7, with D perhaps matching TRBD2 (5 bases). This CDR3 has 13 amino acids. Looked up from germline, CDR1 is SEHNR and CDR2 is FQNEAQ (reference sequence). With 6 bases removed from V and 6 bases from J, the gap between germline ends came to 15 bases. CDR3 region: CASSTTGKLEQYF. Here the CDR3 DNA reads TGTGCCAGCAGTACGACGGGGAAGCTCGAGCAGTACTTC.

The chain recombines TRBV25-1 with TRBJ2-5, with TRBD2 matching 7 bases. Trimming at V came to 6 bases and at J to 4 bases, leaving 11 bases not matched to a gene. CDR3 size: 15 residues. Germline V gives CDR1 MGHDK, CDR2 SYGVNS. This CDR3 is CASREEGGGRETQYF. CDR3 coding DNA: TGTGCCAGCAGAGAGGAGGGAGGCGGGAGAGAGACCCAGTACTTC.

Here the CDR3 DNA reads TGTGCCAGCAGTCCCACTAGGGCAGGGGGCCGGGAAAAACTGTTTTTT. This codes for CASSPTRAGGREKLFF. The chain couples TRBV27 to TRBJ1-4, with 8 bases aligning to TRBD1. Germline V gene data show CDR1 as MNHEY and CDR2 as SMNVEV (reference sequence). The trim removed 5 bases at V and 8 bases at J, leaving 13 bases unmatched. CDR3 size: 16 residues.

The CDR3 reads CASSKEEPEAFF. The CDR3 DNA follows: TGTGCCAGCAGCAAGGAGGAACCTGAAGCTTTCTTT. This chain uses TRBV21-1 with TRBJ1-1. TRBV21-1 is tagged as a pseudogene. The CDR3 has 12 residues.

This chain joins TRBV7-9 and TRBJ1-4; weak D call: TRBD1 (6 bases). Germline CDR1 SEHNR, CDR2 FQNEAQ (reference sequence). The CDR3 runs to 16 residues. Trimming cost V 5 bases and J 7 bases, with 20 bases left between them. DNA of the CDR3: TGTGCCAGCAGCCCCCCCGGGGGGCAATGGCGTGAAAAACTGTTTTTT. Translation: CASSPPGGQWREKLFF.

In DNA form, the CDR3 reads TGTGCCAGCAGCCCCAGACAGGGGTATGCCAAAAACATTCAGTACTTC. Protein product: CASSPRQGYAKNIQYF. The J gene is TRBJ2-4, the V gene TRBV9; TRBD1 matches at 8 bases. V shed 4 bases and J 1 base; nucleotides not matched to a gene: 7. The CDR3 loop spans 16 amino acids. Germline V gives CDR1 SGDLS, CDR2 YYNGEE.

V is TRBV7-9 and J is TRBJ2-3; 10 bases are a match to TRBD2. Unmatched junction bases numbered 13, after V lost 5 bases and J lost 2 bases. Germline V CDR1 and CDR2: SEHNR, FQNEAQ (reference sequence). CDR3 length equals 18 residues. The CDR3 sequence: CASSQPSSGSRDTDTQYF. CDR3 DNA sequence: TGTGCCAGCAGCCAGCCCTCTAGCGGGAGTCGGGACACAGATACGCAGTATTTT.

This chain joins TRBV6-1 and TRBJ2-1, with 10 bases matching TRBD1. V gave up 1 base and J gave up 5 bases; unmatched junction bases: 5. CDR1 and CDR2 from the germline V gene are MNHNS and SASEGT. The CDR3 is 16 amino acids. CDR3 in amino acids: CASSEERTGGNNEQFF. Written as DNA, the CDR3 is TGTGCCAGCAGTGAAGAAAGGACAGGGGGTAACAATGAGCAGTTCTTC.

The genes are TRBV27 and TRBJ2-3; D may be TRBD1 (5 bases). Trimming took 6 bases from V and 3 from J, leaving 16 bases between them. CDR1 and CDR2 from the germline V gene are MNHEY and SMNVEV (reference sequence). This CDR3 spans 15 amino acids. The CDR3 sequence is CASRLDRGATDTQYF. The CDR3 DNA follows: TGTGCCAGCAGATTGGATAGGGGCGCGACAGATACGCAGTATTTT.

The J gene is TRBJ2-7, the V gene TRBV27; D is perhaps TRBD2 (6 bases). The CDR3 is 14 amino acids. Germline V gene data show CDR1 as MNHEY and CDR2 as SMNVEV (reference sequence). The V gene lost 4 bases and the J gene lost 6 bases, with 16 bases spanning the gap. The CDR3 nucleotides read TGTGCCAGCAGTTCCGGACTAACGATAGGCGAGCAGTACTTC. This codes for CASSSGLTIGEQYF.

The V call is TRBV28, the J call TRBJ2-1, with a tentative D call TRBD2 (6 bases). This CDR3 region has 13 residues. The V gene lost 4 bases and the J gene lost 11 bases, with 15 bases spanning the gap. The V gene's germline CDR1 is MDHEN and CDR2 SYDVKM. DNA of the CDR3: TGTGCCAGCAGTTCGACTCGACTAGAGCAGCAGTTCTTC. Translation: CASSSTRLEQQFF.